This T cell receptor beta chain was identified in a study of cytomegalovirus exposure and HLA in healthy donors. Study observations and caveats: Fewer N-insertions (relative to the 666-donor mean) were reportedly seen in an Asian-associated ancestry cluster in a later analysis. Rare TCR sequences predominated, though certain public TCRs were found in many donors. Later on, analysis showed that most CMV-associated TCR beta chains appeared to be HLA-restricted. Productive status was seen about 90% or about 30% of the time for most TCR beta V segments in an earlier analysis.

About this clone itself: No antigen is known for it.

Use of 60 Vbeta and 13 Jbeta primers characterized the PCR. Assay: immunoSEQ multiplex PCR; the TCRdb copy retains only in-frame clones and omits some. The profile shows about 160,000 clones, around 80% of them singletons. Input material: PBMCs. This TCR was recovered from a male donor in good health and CMV-seropositive.

The CDR3 DNA is TGTGCCAGCAGCTTAACCAATAAAGTAACCGAGCAGTACTTC. It codes for CASSLTNKVTEQYF. The V gene is TRBV7-2, the J gene TRBJ2-5; D is unresolved. TRBJ2-7 matches the DNA end more closely, so the J call is doubtful. Germline V gene lookup returns CDR1 SGHTA and CDR2 FQGNSA. CDR3 length: 14 residues.